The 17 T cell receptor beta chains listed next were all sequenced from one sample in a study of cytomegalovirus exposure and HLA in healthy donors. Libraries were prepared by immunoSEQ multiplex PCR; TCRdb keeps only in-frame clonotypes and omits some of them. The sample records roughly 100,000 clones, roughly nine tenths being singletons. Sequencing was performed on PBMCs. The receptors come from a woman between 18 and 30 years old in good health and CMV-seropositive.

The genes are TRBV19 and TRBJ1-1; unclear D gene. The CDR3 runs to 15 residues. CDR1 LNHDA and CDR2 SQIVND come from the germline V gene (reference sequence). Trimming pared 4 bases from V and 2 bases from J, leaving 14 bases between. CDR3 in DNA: TGTGCCAGTAGTACCGGGAGAGTCTTAAACACTGAAGCTTTCTTT. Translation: CASSTGRVLNTEAFF.

Written as DNA, the CDR3 is TGTGCCAGCAGCCCGGGAGCGGACAAGAGCGAGCAGTACTTC. As protein: CASSPGADKSEQYF. The chain joins TRBV7-3 to TRBJ2-7, with a weak D call TRBD2 (6 bases). The CDR3 runs to 14 residues. V dropped 5 bases and J dropped 6 bases, with 17 bases sitting between them. CDR1 and CDR2 (germline): SGHTA, FQGTGA. The whole variable domain, filled in from reference TRBV7-3 and TRBJ2-7, reads GAGVSQTPSNKVTEKGKYVELRCDPISGHTALYWYRQSLGQGPEFLIYFQGTGAADDSGLPNDRFFAVRPEGSVSTLKIQRTERGDSAVYLCASSPGADKSEQYFGPGTRLTVT.

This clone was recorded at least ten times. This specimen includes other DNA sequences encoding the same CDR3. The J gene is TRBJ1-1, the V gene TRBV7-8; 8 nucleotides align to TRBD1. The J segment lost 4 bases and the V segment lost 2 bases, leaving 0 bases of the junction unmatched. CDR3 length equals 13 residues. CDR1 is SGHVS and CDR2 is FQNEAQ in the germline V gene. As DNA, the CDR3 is TGTGCCAGCAGCTTAACAGGGGGCACTGAAGCTTTCTTT. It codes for CASSLTGGTEAFF.

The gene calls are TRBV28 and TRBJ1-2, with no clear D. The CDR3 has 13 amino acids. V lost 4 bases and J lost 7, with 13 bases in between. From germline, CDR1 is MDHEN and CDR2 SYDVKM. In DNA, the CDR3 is TGTGCCAGCAGTTCCCAGTTTTTCCGTGGCTACACCTTC. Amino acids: CASSSQFFRGYTF.

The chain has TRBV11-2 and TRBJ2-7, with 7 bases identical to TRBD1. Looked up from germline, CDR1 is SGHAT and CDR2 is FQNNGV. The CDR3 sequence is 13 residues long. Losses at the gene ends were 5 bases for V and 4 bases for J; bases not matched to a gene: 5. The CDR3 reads CASSPDRFYEQYF. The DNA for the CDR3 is TGTGCCAGCAGCCCGGACAGGTTTTACGAGCAGTACTTC.

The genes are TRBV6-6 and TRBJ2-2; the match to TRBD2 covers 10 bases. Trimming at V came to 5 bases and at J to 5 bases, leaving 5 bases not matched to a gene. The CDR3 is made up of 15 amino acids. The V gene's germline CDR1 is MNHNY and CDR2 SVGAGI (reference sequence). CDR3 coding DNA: TGTGCCAGCAGTACAAGCGGGAGGGCTACCGGGGAGCTGTTTTTT. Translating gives CASSTSGRATGELFF.

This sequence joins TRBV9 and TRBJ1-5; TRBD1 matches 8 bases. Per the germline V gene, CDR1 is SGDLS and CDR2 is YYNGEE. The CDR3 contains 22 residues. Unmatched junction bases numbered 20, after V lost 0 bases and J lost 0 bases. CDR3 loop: CASSVDRDRGILETYSNQPQHF. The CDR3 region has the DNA TGTGCCAGCAGCGTAGATCGTGACAGGGGAATCCTGGAAACCTATAGCAATCAGCCCCAGCATTTT.

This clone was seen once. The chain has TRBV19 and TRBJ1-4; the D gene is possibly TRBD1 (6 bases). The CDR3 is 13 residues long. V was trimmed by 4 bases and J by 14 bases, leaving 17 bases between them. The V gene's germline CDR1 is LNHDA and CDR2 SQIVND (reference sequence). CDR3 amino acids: CASSSPGEPRLFF. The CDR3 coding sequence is TGTGCCAGTAGTAGTCCAGGGGAACCAAGGCTGTTTTTT.

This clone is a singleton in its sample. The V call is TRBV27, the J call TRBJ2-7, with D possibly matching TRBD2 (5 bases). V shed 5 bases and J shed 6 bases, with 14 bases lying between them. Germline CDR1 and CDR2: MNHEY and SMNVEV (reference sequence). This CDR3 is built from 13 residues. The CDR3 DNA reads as TGTGCCAGCAGTAAGGCGGCGGGCCCCGAGCAGTACTTC. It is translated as CASSKAAGPEQYF.

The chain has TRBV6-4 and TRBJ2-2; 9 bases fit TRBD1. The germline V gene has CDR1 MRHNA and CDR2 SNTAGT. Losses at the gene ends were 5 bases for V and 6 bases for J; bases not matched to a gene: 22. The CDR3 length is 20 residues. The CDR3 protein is CASSSRDRDVGGGTAGELFF. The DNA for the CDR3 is TGTGCCAGCAGTAGCCGGGACAGGGACGTCGGTGGGGGTACGGCCGGGGAGCTGTTTTTT.

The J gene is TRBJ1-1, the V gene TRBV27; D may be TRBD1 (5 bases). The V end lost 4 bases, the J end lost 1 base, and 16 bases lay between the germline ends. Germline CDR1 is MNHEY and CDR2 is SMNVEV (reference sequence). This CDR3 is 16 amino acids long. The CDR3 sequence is CASSSLRVMGNTEAFF. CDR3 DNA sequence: TGTGCCAGCAGTTCCCTCAGGGTAATGGGGAACACTGAAGCTTTCTTT.

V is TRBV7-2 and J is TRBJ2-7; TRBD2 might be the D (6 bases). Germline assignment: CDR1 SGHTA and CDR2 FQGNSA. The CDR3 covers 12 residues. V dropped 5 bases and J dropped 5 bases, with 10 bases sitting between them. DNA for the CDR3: TGTGCCAGCAGCCCAAGGAGGGACGAGCAGTACTTC. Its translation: CASSPRRDEQYF.

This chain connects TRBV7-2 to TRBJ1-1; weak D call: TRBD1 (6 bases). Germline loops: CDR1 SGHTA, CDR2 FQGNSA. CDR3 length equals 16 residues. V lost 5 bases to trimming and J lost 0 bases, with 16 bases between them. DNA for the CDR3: TGTGCCAGCAGCATATTGGACAGTACTATGAACACTGAAGCTTTCTTT. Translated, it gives CASSILDSTMNTEAFF.

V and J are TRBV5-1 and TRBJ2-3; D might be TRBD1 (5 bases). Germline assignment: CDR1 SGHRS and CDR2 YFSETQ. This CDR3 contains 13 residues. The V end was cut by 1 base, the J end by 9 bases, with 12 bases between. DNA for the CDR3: TGCGCCAGCAGCTTGATTAGGGGTCGGACGCAGTATTTT. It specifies CASSLIRGRTQYF.

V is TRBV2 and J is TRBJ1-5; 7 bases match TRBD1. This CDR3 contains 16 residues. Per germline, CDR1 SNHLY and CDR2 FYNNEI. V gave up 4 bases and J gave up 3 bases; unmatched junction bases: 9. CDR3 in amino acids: CASSGRDSEPNQPQHF. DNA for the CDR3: TGTGCCAGCAGTGGCCGGGACAGTGAGCCCAATCAGCCCCAGCATTTT.

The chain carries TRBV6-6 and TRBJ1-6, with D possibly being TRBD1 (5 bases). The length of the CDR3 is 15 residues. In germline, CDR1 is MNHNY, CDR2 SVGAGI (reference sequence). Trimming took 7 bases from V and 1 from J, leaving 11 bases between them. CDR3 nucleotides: TGTGCCAGCACCGCGCAGGGATCCTATAATTCACCCCTCCACTTT. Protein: CASTAQGSYNSPLHF.

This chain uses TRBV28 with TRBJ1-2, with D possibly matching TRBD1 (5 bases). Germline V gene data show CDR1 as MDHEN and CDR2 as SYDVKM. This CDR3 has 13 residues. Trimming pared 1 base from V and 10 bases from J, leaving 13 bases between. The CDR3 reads CASSLLRQTYYTF. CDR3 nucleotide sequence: TGTGCCAGCAGTTTATTGCGACAGACATACTACACCTTC.